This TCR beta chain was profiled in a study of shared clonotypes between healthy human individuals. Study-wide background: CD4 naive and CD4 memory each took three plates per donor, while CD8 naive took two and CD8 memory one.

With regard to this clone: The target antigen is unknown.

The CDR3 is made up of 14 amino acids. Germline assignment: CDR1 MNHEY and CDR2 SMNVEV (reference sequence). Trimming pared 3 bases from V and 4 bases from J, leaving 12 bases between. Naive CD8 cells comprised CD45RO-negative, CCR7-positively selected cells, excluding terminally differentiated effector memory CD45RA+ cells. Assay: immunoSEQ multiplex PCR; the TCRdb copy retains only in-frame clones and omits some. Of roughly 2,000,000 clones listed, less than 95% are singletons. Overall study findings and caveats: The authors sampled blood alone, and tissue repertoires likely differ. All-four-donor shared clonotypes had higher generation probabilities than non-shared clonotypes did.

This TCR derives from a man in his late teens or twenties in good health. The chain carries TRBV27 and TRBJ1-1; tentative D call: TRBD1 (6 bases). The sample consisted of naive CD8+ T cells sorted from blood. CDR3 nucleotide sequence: TGTGCCAGCAGTTTCGGGGGGCCGGCCACTGAAGCTTTCTTT. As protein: CASSFGGPATEAFF.